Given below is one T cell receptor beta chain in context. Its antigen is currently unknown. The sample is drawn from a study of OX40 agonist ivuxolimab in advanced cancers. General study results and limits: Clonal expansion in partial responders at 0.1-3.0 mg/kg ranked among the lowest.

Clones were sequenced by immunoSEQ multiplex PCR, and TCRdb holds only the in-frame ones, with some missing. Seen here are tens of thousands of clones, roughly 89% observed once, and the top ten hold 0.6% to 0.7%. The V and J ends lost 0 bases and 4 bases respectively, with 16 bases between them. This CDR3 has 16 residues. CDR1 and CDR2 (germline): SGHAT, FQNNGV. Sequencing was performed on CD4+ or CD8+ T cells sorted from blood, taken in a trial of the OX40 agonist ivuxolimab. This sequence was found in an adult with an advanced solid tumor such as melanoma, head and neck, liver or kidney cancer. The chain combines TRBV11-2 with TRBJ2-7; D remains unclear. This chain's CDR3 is CASSLESPTALYEQYF. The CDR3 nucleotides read TGTGCCAGCAGCTTAGAGTCCCCAACAGCACTATACGAGCAGTACTTC.